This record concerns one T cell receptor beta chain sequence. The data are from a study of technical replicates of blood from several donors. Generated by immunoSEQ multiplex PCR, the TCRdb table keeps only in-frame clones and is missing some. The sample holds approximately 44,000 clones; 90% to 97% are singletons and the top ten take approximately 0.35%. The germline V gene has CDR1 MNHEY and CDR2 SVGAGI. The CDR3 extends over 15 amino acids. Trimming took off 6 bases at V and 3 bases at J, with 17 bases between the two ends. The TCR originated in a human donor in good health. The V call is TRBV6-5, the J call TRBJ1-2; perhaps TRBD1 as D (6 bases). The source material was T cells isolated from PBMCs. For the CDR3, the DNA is TGTGCCAGCAGGACTCAGGGGCGGATCGACTATGGCTACACCTTC. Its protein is CASRTQGRIDYGYTF.